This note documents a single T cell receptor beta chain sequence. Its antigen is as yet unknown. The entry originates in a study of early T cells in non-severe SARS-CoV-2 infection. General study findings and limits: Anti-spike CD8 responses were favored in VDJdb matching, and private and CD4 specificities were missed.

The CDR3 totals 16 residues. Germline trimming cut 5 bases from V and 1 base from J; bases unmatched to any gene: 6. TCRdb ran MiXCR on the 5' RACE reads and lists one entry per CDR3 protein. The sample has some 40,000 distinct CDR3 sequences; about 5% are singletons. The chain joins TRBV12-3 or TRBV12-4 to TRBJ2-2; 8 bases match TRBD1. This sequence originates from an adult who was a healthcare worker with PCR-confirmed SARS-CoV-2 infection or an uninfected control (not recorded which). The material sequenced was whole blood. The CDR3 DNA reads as TGTGCCAGCAGTCCGTCTGACAGGGGGAACACCGGGGAGCTGTTTTTT. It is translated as CASSPSDRGNTGELFF.